The source of this TCR beta chain is a study of T cell responses to AZD1222 COVID-19 vaccine. Comments on this clone: Its target is not known.

Using immunoSEQ multiplex PCR, the repertoire was profiled, and TCRdb retains in-frame clones only, with some absent. In the table there are around 120,000 clones, around 94% of which are singletons. Study-wide results and limits: Donor demographics were predominantly white British with a female majority; clonal diversity may be underestimated.

Trimming stripped 3 bases from V and 7 bases from J, with 24 bases between. CDR1 is GTSNPN and CDR2 is SVGIG in the germline V gene (reference sequence). The CDR3 contains 16 residues. The chain has TRBV30 and TRBJ2-5; D unclear. The receptor was isolated from an adult in good health. The material was peripheral blood, obtained on day 0 of AZD1222 vaccination. The CDR3 reads CAWSGRRRYPPGTQYF. The CDR3 DNA is TGTGCCTGGAGCGGTCGGAGAAGATACCCGCCCGGGACCCAGTACTTC.